This TCR beta chain appears in the sequencing data of a study of graft-versus-host responses after intestinal transplantation. For the study at large: Grafts were multivisceral, liver-intestinal, or isolated intestinal. Uniformly, recipients were administered anti-thymocyte globulin induction with subsequent tacrolimus and steroids for two to three years.

Sequenced by immunoSEQ multiplex PCR; TCRdb stores in-frame clones only, minus some. The table has just over 15,000 clones, around 74% seen once. Germline V gene data show CDR1 as SSHAT and CDR2 as FNYEAQ (reference sequence). CDR3 length: 15 residues. With respect to this clone: Its antigen is as yet unknown. The junction shows a germline mismatch at one end, possibly a read error.

Notes on the study in general: Recipient-marrow GvH clones were detected, some having first appeared in ileum or blood. Declining HvG levels early post-transplant were linked to peak circulating GvH clone levels.

Grafts had their tissue processed, releasing intraepithelial and lamina propria lymphocytes. The source of this sequence is a human patient who received an intestinal transplant, so some T cells may come from the graft donor. The chain has TRBV7-7 and TRBJ2-1, with TRBD2 matching over 11 bases. Sequences were derived from ileum tissue, sampled 14 days after transplant. CDR3 nucleotide sequence: TGTGCTAGCAGCTCCGGGACTAGCGGTTACAATGAGCAGTTCTTC. As protein: CASSSGTSGYNEQFF.